This T cell receptor beta chain was recovered during a study of response to subunit inactivated influenza vaccine. Study-wide results and caveats: Authors suggested that a seasonal influenza vaccination recruits few new T cells each time.

This clonotype occurred a few times. Its antigen is as yet unknown. TCRdb re-derived calls from the RT-PCR reads in MiXCR, one entry per CDR3 protein. The table includes 500,000 to 750,000 distinct CDR3 sequences, approximately 14% detected once. Per germline, CDR1 SGHNT and CDR2 YENEEA. The V end was cut by 5 bases, the J end by 0 bases, with 17 bases between. The CDR3 contains 17 residues. The chain links TRBV11-3 to TRBJ2-1, with a tentative D call TRBD2 (6 bases). The sequence derives from a man over 45 who received an inactivated influenza vaccine. The material was PBMCs from blood, obtained about 13 days after vaccination. The CDR3 protein is CASSGWSAGGSYNEQFF. CDR3 DNA: TGTGCCAGCAGCGGGTGGAGCGCCGGGGGCTCCTACAATGAGCAGTTCTTC.